This paragraph reports one T cell receptor beta chain. This entry comes from a study of blood T cell repertoires in COVID-19. Assay: immunoSEQ multiplex PCR; the TCRdb copy retains only in-frame clones and omits some. The repertoire holds 270,000 or so clones, with more than 80% as singletons. This CDR3 spans 14 amino acids. The ends were cut back, 0 bases at V and 4 bases at J, with 9 bases in the middle. Germline CDR1 is SQVTM and CDR2 is ANQGSEA. The chain joins TRBV29-1 to TRBJ2-2; weak D call: TRBD1 (5 bases). Specimen: PBMCs or T cells enriched from blood (not recorded which). The sequence was obtained from a woman in her thirties with acute COVID-19. Written as DNA, the CDR3 is TGCAGCGTTGAAGACAGGGCCGGCACCGGGGAGCTGTTTTTT. Translation: CSVEDRAGTGELFF.